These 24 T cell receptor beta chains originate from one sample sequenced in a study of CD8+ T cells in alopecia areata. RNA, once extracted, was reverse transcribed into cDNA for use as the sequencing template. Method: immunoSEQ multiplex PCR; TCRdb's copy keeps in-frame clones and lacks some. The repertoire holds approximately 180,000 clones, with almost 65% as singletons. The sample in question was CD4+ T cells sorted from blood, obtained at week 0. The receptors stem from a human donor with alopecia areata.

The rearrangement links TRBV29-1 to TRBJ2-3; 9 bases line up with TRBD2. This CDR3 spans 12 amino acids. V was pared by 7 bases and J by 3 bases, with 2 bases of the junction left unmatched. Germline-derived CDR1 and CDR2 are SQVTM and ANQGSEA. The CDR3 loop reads CSELAGTDTQYF. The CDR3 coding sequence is TGCAGCGAGCTAGCGGGGACAGATACGCAGTATTTT.

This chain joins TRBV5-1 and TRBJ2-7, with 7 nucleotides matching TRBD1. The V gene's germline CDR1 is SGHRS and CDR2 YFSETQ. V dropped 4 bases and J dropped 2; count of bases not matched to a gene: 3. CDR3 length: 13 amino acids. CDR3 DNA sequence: TGCGCCAGCAGCGCGACAGGGACCTACGAGCAGTACTTC. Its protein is CASSATGTYEQYF.

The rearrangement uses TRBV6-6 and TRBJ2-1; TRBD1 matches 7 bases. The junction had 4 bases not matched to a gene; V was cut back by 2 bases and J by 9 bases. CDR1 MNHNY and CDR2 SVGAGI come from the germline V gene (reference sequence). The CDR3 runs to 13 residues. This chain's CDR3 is CASSYGAGGEQFF. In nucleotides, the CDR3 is TGTGCCAGCAGTTACGGGGCAGGGGGTGAGCAGTTCTTC.

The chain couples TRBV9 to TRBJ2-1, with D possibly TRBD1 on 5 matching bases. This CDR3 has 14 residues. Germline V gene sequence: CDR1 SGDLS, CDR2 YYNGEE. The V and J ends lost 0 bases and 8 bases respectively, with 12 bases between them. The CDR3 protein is CASSVGIGADEQFF. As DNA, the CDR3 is TGTGCCAGCAGCGTAGGTATAGGGGCTGATGAGCAGTTCTTC.

CDR3 sequence reads: CASSQDLSTVLPQHF. CDR3 bases: TGCGCCAGCAGCCAAGATCTTTCGACTGTATTGCCCCAGCATTTT. The chain couples TRBV4-3 to TRBJ1-5, with D hard to call. CDR3 length equals 15 residues. CDR1 and CDR2 (germline): LGHNA, YSLEER. Between the trimmed V and J ends, which lost 0 bases and 9 bases, there was a span of 15 bases.

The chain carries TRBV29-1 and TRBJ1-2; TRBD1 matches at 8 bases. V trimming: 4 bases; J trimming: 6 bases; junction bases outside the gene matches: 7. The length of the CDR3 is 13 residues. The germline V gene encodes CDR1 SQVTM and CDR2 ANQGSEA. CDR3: CSVVVRGRDGYTF. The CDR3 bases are TGCAGCGTTGTGGTCAGGGGGCGAGATGGCTACACCTTC.

CDR3 nucleotide sequence: TGTGCCAGCAGCTTAGTAGGGCCTAACACCGGGGAGCTGTTTTTT. Translating it yields CASSLVGPNTGELFF. V gene TRBV7-2 combines with J gene TRBJ2-2; D gene unclear. The CDR3 consists of 15 residues. The germline V gene encodes CDR1 SGHTA and CDR2 FQGNSA. Trimming took 1 base from V and 2 from J, leaving 8 bases between them.

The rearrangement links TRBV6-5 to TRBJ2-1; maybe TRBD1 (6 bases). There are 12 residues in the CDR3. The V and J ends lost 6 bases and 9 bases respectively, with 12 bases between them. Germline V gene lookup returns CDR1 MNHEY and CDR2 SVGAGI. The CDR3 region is CASRGAGGEQFF. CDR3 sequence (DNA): TGTGCCAGCAGGGGGGCTGGAGGTGAGCAGTTCTTC.

CDR3 in DNA: TGCAGCGCGTGGGTTCGAGTTGGTGAGCAGTTCTTC. This encodes CSAWVRVGEQFF. The chain links TRBV29-1 to TRBJ2-1; D remains unclear. Germline V gene data show CDR1 as SQVTM and CDR2 as ANQGSEA. Trimming removed 7 bases at V and 9 bases at J, with 16 bases between. This CDR3 is built from 12 residues.

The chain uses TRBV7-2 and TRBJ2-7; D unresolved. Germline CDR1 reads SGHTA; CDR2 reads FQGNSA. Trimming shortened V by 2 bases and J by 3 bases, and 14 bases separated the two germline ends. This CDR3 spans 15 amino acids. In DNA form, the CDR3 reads TGTGCCAGCAGCTTACGTCCAGAGCCCGACTACGAGCAGTACTTC. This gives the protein CASSLRPEPDYEQYF.

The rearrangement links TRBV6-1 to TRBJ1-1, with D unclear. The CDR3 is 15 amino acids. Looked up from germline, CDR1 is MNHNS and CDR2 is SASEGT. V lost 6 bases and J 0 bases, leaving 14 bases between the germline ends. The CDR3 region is CASSGQRAMNTEAFF. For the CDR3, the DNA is TGTGCCAGCAGCGGGCAGAGAGCCATGAACACTGAAGCTTTCTTT.

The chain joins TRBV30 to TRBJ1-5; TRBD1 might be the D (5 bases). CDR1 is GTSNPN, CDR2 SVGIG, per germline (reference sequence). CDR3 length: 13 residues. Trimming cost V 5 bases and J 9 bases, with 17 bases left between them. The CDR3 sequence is CAWAGGTTGPQHF. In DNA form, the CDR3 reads TGTGCCTGGGCAGGCGGGACTACAGGGCCCCAGCATTTT.

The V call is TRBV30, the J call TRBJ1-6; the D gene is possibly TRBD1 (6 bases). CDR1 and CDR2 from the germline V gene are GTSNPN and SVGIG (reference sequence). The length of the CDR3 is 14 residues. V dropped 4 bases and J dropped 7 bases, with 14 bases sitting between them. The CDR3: CAWTGHLGNSPLHF. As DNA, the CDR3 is TGTGCCTGGACGGGACACTTAGGGAATTCACCCCTCCACTTT.

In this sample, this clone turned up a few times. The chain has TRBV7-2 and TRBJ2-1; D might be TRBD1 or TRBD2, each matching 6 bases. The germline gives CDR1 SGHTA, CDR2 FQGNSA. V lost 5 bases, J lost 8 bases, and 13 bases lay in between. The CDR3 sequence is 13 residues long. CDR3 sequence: CASSPRGPYEQFF. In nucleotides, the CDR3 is TGTGCCAGCAGCCCACGGGGGCCCTATGAGCAGTTCTTC.

CDR3 nucleotide sequence: TGTGCCAGCAGTGGATCGGGGTATAGCAATCAGCCCCAGCATTTT. Translation: CASSGSGYSNQPQHF. V and J are TRBV2 and TRBJ1-5; D is ambiguous. Trimming took 4 bases from V and 0 from J, leaving 10 bases between them. The CDR3 runs to 15 residues. The germline CDR1 and CDR2 sequences are SNHLY and FYNNEI. The full variable domain, its missing parts supplied by reference TRBV2 and TRBJ1-5, is EPEVTQTPSHQVTQMGQEVILRCVPISNHLYFYWYRQILGQKVEFLVSFYNNEISEKSEIFDDQFSVERPDGSNFTLKIRSTKLEDSAMYFCASSGSGYSNQPQHFGDGTRLSIL.

As DNA, the CDR3 is TGCAGCGTTGAACGACTAGTATCAGGAGATACGCAGTATTTT. Its protein is CSVERLVSGDTQYF. The gene calls are TRBV29-1 and TRBJ2-3; perhaps TRBD2 as D (6 bases). This CDR3 has 14 amino acids. Trimming removed 2 bases at V and 5 bases at J, with 14 bases between. Germline lookup yields CDR1 SQVTM and CDR2 ANQGSEA.

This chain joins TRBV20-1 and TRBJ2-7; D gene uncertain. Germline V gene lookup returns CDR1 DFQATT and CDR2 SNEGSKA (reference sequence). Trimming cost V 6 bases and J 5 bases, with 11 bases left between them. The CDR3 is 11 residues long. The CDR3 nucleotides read TGCAGTGCCCCGGTCTTCGACGAGCAGTACTTC. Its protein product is CSAPVFDEQYF.

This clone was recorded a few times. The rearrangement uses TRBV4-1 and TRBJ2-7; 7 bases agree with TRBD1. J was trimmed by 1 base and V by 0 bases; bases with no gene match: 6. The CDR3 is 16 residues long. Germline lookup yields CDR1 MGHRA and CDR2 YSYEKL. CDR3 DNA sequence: TGCGCCAGCAGCCAAGATAGGACAGGAATTTCCTACGAGCAGTACTTC. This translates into CASSQDRTGISYEQYF.

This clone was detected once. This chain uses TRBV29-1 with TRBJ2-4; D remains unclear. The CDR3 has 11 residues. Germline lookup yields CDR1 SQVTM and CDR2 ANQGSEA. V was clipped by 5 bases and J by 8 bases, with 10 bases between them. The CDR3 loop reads CSVSQTDIQYF. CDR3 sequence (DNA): TGCAGCGTTTCACAGACGGACATTCAGTACTTC.

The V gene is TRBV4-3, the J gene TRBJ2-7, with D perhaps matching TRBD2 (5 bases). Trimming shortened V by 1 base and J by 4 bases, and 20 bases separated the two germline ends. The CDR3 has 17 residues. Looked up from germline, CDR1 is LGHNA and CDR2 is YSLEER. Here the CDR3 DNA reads TGCGCCAGCAGCCAAGCCAGTCCCGGGGAAGGTGCGTACGAGCAGTACTTC. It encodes CASSQASPGEGAYEQYF.

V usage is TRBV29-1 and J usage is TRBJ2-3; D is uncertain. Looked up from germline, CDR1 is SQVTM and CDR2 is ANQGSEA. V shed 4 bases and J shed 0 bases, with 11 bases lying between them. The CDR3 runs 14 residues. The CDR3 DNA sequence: TGCAGCGTTGGAAAGGTGCTTAGCACAGATACGCAGTATTTT. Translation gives CSVGKVLSTDTQYF.

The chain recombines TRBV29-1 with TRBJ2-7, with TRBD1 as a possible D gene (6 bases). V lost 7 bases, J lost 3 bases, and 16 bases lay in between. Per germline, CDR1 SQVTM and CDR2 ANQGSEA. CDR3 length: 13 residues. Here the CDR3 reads CSAAQPGDYEQYF. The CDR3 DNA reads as TGCAGCGCCGCCCAACCAGGGGACTACGAGCAGTACTTC.

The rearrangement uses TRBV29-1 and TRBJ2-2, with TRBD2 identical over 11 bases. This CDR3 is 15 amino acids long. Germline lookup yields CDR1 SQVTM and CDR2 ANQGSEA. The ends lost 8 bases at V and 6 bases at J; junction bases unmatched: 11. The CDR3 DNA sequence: TGCAGCTTGGGACGACTAGCGGGGAGGGCCGGGGAGCTGTTTTTT. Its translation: CSLGRLAGRAGELFF.

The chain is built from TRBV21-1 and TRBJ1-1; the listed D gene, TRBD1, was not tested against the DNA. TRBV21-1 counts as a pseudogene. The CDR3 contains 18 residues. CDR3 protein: CASSARMTGTVMNTEAFF. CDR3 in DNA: TGTGCCAGCAGCGCCCGAATGACCGGGACAGTCATGAACACTGAAGCTTTCTTT.